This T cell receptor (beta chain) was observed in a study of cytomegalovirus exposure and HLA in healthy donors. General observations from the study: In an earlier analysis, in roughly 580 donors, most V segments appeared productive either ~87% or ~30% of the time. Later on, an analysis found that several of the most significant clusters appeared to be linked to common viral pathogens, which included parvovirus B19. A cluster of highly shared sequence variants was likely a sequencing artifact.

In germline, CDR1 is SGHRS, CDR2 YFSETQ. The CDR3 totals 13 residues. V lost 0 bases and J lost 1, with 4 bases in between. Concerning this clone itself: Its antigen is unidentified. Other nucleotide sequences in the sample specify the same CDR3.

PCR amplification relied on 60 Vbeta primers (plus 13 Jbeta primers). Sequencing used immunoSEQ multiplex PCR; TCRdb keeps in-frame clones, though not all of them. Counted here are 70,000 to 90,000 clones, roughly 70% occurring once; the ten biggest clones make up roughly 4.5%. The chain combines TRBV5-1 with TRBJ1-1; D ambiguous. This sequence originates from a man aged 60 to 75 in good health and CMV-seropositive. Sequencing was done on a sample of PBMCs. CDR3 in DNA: TGCGCCAGCAGCTTGGCGGGGAACACTGAAGCTTTCTTT. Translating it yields CASSLAGNTEAFF.